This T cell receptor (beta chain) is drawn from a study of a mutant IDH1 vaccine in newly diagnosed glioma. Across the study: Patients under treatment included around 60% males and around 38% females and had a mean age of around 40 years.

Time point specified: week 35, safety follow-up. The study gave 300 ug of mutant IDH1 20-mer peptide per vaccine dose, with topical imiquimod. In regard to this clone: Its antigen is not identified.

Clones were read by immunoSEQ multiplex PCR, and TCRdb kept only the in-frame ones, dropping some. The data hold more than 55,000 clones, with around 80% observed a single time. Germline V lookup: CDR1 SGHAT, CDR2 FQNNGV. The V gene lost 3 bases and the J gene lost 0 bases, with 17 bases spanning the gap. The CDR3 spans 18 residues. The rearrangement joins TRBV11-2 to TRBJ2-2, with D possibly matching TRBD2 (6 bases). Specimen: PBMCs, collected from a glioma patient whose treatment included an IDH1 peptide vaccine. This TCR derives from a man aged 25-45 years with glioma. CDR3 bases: TGTGCCAGCAGCTTTGGTCAGGCCGGGGGAGCGAACACCGGGGAGCTGTTTTTT. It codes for CASSFGQAGGANTGELFF.